This TCR beta chain came from a study of radiation and T cells in renal cell carcinoma (dated by TCRdb to about 2020). About the investigation overall: Samples were obtained from a clinical trial, in which 15 Gy stereotactic body radiation therapy was delivered to primary renal cell carcinomas and nephrectomy was performed 4 weeks later. TCR beta sequencing covered some 55 samples in total, comprising about 26 tumors and approximately 27 peripheral blood samples. In the approximately 58 samples combined, several million unique CDR3 nucleotide sequences were found, encoding roughly 2.5 million unique CDR3 amino acid sequences.

Following the manufacturer's recommendations, the immunoSEQ kit was used to generate TCR beta libraries from genomic DNA. For library preparation, a first multiplex PCR was performed with proprietary primers, followed by a second PCR in which unique barcodes were added, and bead cleanups were performed after each round. A positive control reaction and a negative control reaction, both provided in the kit, were run with every batch of samples. The final libraries were assessed on an Agilent 4200 TapeStation D1000 ScreenTape, pooled by volume, and quantified by qPCR. An Illumina NextSeq500 fitted with a MidOutput 150-cycle cartridge performed the sequencing, running 156 Read1 cycles and 15 Index1 cycles with the kit's custom primers. The pooled library was loaded at around 1 pM with around 20% PhiX control spiked in. The original methods were these. Vendor-processed data were analyzed in R, and a clonotype was defined as all T cells sharing the same CDR3 nucleotide sequence. For clone abundance analyses, frequencies were normalized to the 10,000 most abundant clones per sample. Public T cell clones, which averaged fewer than five per sample, were excluded before analysis. Tumor-enriched and baseline blood-enriched clonotypes were defined by at least a 32-fold difference in abundance between compartments. A beta-binomial differential abundance model was applied to find clonotypes that expanded or contracted between blood time points. The Baroni-Urbani and Buser coefficient was used to measure tumor-blood repertoire similarity, and groups were compared with two-tailed Wilcoxon tests in R. TCRdb re-hosts the immuneACCESS table, in-frame sequences only. Its copies lack some clones; in the studies checked, an unresolved V gene accounts for under half of them, and the cause for the rest is not known. V, J and clone size reflect that table, while D and trimming were determined from the DNA. This sample has 100,000 to 150,000 clones in its table, and 81% of those were observed once. The ten biggest clones cover 5% to 6.5% of the sample.

Comment on this clone: Its target antigen remains unknown. The record has no base qualities; no much larger clone is one base away.

The germline V gene gives CDR1 as MDHEN and CDR2 as SYDVKM. The cysteine opens and the phenylalanine closes a CDR3 of 15 amino acids. CDR3 DNA is the only sequence kept; it has 45 bases, read in frame from the first base. Trimming removed 7 bases from V and 4 bases from J; the gene matches leave 9 bases unexplained. Broad study findings and their caveats: Tracking of blood repertoire dynamics stopped at less than 5 weeks after treatment, with no follow-up past that point. An increase in top tumor clonotypes in blood was observed from baseline to 2 weeks post-radiation, followed by contraction by 4 weeks, which was taken to suggest transient expansion of tumor-resident clones. The single-armed trial design could not address effects of radiation dose or scheduling on the TCR repertoire. Because pretreatment tumor biopsies were not available, the study could not determine whether clonotypes were already present within the tumor at baseline.

Explained via the paper, the time point label denotes: blood 2 weeks post-SBRT. Interpreted using the paper, the treatment or condition label stands for: 15 Gy SBRT to primary tumor, nephrectomy 4 weeks later. To track tumor-enriched clonotypes, serial peripheral blood was sampled from radiation-treated patients at baseline and at 2 weeks and 4 weeks after SBRT. Every patient's renal cell carcinoma showed clear cell pathology. Genomic DNA for TCR sequencing was prepared using the QIAamp DNA Blood Mini Kit (Qiagen). The analyses included only samples that passed all quality control checks. This TCR was sampled from a man aged 50-60 years with renal cell carcinoma. The sequencing used blood, collected from a patient whose treatment included radiotherapy and nephrectomy. Recombination linked TRBV28 to TRBJ1-2; 10 bases in the junction line up with TRBD1. The DNA sequence follows: TGTGCCAGCACATCCGGGACAGGGGTCCTCTATGGCTACACCTTC. This gives the protein CASTSGTGVLYGYTF.